A selection of T cell receptor beta chains follows, all from one sample in a study of cytotoxic CD8 clonotypes in ibrutinib-treated CLL. Clones were sequenced by immunoSEQ multiplex PCR, and TCRdb holds only the in-frame ones, with some missing. The table includes under 150,000 clones, 80% to 90% detected once. This material consisted of PBMCs, taken after 24 months of ibrutinib treatment. Every receptor here comes from a human donor with chronic lymphocytic leukemia. CDR3s include the opening cysteine and the closing phenylalanine or tryptophan. D genes are given only for firm matches.

CDR3aa: CASSPTRGTLPTQYF
d_gene: -
v_gene: TRBV9

CDR3aa: CASSFRWGGGAYNEQFF
d_gene: -
v_gene: TRBV27

CDR3aa: CASSVGPGTDTEAFF
d_gene: TRBD1
v_gene: TRBV9

CDR3aa: CAISSNRGGWTGELFF
d_gene: TRBD2
v_gene: TRBV10-3

CDR3aa: CASSYSESSYEQYF
d_gene: -
v_gene: TRBV6-5

CDR3aa: CASSPRGTDNEQFF
d_gene: -
v_gene: TRBV19

CDR3aa: CASSLVGNNYGYTF
d_gene: -
v_gene: TRBV7-9

CDR3aa: CASSQDPQADQPQHF
d_gene: -
v_gene: TRBV4-3

CDR3aa: CASSLYSTVNQPQHF
d_gene: -
v_gene: TRBV7-9

CDR3aa: CASSQMHTNTEAFF
d_gene: -
v_gene: TRBV14

CDR3aa: CASRRRTYNTEAFF
d_gene: -
v_gene: TRBV28

CDR3aa: CASSLIPGNGAQYF
d_gene: -
v_gene: TRBV5-1

CDR3aa: CASRERGAGNIQYF
d_gene: TRBD2
v_gene: TRBV10-2

CDR3aa: CASSLDRESTDTQYF
d_gene: TRBD1
v_gene: TRBV7-6

CDR3aa: CASSLQSSYEQYF
d_gene: -
v_gene: TRBV5-6

CDR3aa: CASSQLAPPDTQYF
d_gene: TRBD2
v_gene: TRBV2

CDR3aa: CASKGVGTGELFF
d_gene: -
v_gene: TRBV6-5

CDR3aa: CASLHAGPERHEQFF
d_gene: -
v_gene: TRBV27

CDR3aa: CAGRQGDADTGELFF
d_gene: TRBD1
v_gene: TRBV19

CDR3aa: CASSLLVGTNTGELFF
d_gene: -
v_gene: TRBV5-8

CDR3aa: CASSPGKGSYNSPLHF
d_gene: -
v_gene: TRBV5-6

CDR3aa: CASKGFETQYF
d_gene: -
v_gene: TRBV2

CDR3aa: CASSQSRRNTEAFF
d_gene: -
v_gene: TRBV16

CDR3aa: CASSSSGGLLYNYEQYF
d_gene: TRBD2
v_gene: TRBV5-1

CDR3aa: CASSQRTAEAFF
d_gene: -
v_gene: TRBV11-2

CDR3aa: CAISDRGTTGNTIYF
d_gene: -
v_gene: TRBV10-3

CDR3aa: CASGLPRDQHEQYF
d_gene: -
v_gene: TRBV12-5

CDR3aa: CASSLGAYNSPLHF
d_gene: -
v_gene: TRBV7-2

CDR3aa: CASSRQGLFHEQYF
d_gene: TRBD1
v_gene: TRBV6-5

CDR3aa: CASRQGYSGNTIYF
d_gene: -
v_gene: TRBV6-5

CDR3aa: CATSRDRTGESGNTIYF
d_gene: TRBD1
v_gene: TRBV15

CDR3aa: CASSFSTGGGETQYF
d_gene: TRBD1
v_gene: TRBV19

CDR3aa: CASSPRAVGTDTQYF
d_gene: -
v_gene: TRBV11-3

CDR3aa: CASSVAWFPNSPLHF
d_gene: -
v_gene: TRBV9

CDR3aa: CASSPQGLNTEAFF
d_gene: TRBD1
v_gene: TRBV5-4

CDR3aa: CASSLRGGSGTEAFF
d_gene: -
v_gene: TRBV5-1

CDR3aa: CASSPRTSFTGELFF
d_gene: TRBD2
v_gene: TRBV9

CDR3aa: CASSLDPGSNYGYTF
d_gene: -
v_gene: TRBV7-2

CDR3aa: CASSPNQGNTDTQYF
d_gene: -
v_gene: TRBV18

CDR3aa: CASSQDPPLRAGHNSPLHF
d_gene: -
v_gene: TRBV4-1

CDR3aa: CASSDTAPDRTDTQYF
d_gene: -
v_gene: TRBV10-1

CDR3aa: CASSPETGGKLPSYNSPLHF
d_gene: TRBD1
v_gene: TRBV18

CDR3aa: CAISESQSMWGYTF
d_gene: -
v_gene: TRBV10-3

CDR3aa: CASSQVFGSNQPQHF
d_gene: -
v_gene: TRBV4-2

CDR3aa: CASKWGTNNQPQHF
d_gene: -
v_gene: TRBV19